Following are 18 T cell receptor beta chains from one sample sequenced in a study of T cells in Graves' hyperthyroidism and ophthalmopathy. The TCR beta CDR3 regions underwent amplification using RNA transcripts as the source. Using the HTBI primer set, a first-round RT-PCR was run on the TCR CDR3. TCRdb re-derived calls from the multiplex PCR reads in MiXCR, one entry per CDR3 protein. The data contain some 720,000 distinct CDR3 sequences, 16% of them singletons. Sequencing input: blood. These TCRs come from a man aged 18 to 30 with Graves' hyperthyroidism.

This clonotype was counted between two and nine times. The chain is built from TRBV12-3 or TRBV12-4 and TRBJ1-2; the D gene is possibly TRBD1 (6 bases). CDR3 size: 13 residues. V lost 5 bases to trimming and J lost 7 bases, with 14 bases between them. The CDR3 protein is CASSKTGSGGYTF. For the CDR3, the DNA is TGTGCCAGCAGTAAAACAGGGTCTGGTGGCTACACCTTC.

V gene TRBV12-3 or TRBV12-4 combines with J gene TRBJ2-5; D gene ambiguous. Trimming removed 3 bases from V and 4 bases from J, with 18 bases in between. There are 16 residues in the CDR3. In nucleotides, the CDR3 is TGTGCCAGCAGTTTTTCGAGACCCACCACCCGAGAGACCCAGTACTTC. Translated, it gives CASSFSRPTTRETQYF.

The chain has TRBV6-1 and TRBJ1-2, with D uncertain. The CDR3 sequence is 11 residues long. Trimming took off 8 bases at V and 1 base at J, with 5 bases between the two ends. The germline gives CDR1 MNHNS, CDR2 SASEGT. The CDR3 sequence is CASLGNYGYTF. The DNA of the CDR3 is TGTGCCAGCTTGGGTAACTATGGCTACACCTTC.

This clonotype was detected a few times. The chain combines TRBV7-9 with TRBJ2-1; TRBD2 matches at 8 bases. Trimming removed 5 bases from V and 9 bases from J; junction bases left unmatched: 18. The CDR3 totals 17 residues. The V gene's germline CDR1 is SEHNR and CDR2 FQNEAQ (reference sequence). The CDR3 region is CASSPPGSGRAAGEQFF. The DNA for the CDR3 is TGTGCCAGCAGCCCGCCGGGATCCGGGAGGGCCGCCGGTGAGCAGTTCTTC.

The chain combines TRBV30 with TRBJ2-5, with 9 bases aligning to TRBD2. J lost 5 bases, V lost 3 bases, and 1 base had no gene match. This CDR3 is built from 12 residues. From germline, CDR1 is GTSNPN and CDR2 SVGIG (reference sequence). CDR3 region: CAWRGLAETQYF. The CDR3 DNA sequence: TGTGCCTGGAGAGGACTAGCGGAGACCCAGTACTTC.

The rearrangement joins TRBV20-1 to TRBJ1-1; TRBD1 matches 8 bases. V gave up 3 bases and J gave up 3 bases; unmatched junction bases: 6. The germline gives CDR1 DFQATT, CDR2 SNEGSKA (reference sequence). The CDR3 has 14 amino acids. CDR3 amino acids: CSARQGARDTEAFF. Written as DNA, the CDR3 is TGCAGTGCTAGGCAGGGGGCCCGAGACACTGAAGCTTTCTTT.

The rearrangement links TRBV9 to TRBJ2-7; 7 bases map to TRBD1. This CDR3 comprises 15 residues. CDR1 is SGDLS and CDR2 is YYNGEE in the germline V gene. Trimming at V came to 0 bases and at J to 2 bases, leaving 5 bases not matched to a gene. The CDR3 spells CASSVASTGTYEQYF. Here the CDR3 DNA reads TGTGCCAGCAGCGTAGCCTCGACAGGGACCTACGAGCAGTACTTC.

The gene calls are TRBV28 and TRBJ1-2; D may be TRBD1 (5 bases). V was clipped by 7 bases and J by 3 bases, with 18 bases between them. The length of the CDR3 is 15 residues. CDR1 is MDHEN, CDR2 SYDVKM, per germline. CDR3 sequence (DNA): TGTGCCAGCACTATTGGAGGGGCGGGGGACTATGGCTACACCTTC. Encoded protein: CASTIGGAGDYGYTF.

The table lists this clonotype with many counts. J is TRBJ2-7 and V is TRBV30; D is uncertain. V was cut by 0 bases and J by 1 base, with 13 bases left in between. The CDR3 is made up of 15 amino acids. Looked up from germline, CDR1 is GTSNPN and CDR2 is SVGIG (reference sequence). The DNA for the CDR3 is TGTGCCTGGAGTGTACTCTGGGATCGGTCCTACGAGCAGTACTTC. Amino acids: CAWSVLWDRSYEQYF.

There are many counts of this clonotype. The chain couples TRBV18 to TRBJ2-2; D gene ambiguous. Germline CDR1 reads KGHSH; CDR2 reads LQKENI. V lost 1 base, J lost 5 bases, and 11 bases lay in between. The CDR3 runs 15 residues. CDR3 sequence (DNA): TGTGCCAGCTCACCACGTTCCCAAACGACCGGGGAGCTGTTTTTT. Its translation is CASSPRSQTTGELFF.

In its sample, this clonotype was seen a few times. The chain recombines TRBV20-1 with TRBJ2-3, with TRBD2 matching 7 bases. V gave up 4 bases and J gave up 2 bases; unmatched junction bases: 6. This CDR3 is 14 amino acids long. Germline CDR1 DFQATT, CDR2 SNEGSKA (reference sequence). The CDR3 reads CSANGLGATDTQYF. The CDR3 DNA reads TGCAGTGCTAACGGACTAGGGGCCACAGATACGCAGTATTTT.

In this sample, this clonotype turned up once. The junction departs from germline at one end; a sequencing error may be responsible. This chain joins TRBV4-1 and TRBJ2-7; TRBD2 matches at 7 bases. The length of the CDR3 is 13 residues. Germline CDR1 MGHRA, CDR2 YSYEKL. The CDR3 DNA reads TGTGCCAGCAGCCAAGAAGGGCGGGGGGAGCAGTACTTC. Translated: CASSQEGRGEQYF.

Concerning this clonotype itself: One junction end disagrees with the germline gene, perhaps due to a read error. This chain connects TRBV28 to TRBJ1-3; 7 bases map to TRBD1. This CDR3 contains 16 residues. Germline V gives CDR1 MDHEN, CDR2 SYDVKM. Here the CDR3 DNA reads TGTGCCAGCAGTTTACCAGGGACAGTCTCTGGAGACACCATATATTTT. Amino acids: CASSLPGTVSGDTIYF.

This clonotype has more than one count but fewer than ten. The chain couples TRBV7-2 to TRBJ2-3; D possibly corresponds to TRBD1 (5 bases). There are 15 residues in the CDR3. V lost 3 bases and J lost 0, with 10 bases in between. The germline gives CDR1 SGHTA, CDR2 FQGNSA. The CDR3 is CASSFGTGSTDTQYF. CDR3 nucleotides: TGTGCCAGCAGCTTTGGTACAGGCAGCACAGATACGCAGTATTTT. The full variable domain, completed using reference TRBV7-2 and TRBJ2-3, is GAGVSQSPSNKVTEKGKDVELRCDPISGHTALYWYRQSLGQGLEFLIYFQGNSAPDKSGLPSDRFSAERTGGSVSTLTIQRTQQEDSAVYLCASSFGTGSTDTQYFGPGTRLTVL.

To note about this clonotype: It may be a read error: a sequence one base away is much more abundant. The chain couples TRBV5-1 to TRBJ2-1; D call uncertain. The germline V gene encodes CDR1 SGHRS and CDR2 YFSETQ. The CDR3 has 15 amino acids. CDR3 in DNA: TGCGCCAGCAGCCCGGATCCACACATTCGCAATGAGCAGCTCTTC. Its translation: CASSPDPHIRNEQLF. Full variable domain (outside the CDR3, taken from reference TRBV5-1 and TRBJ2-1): KAGVTQTPRYLIKTRGQQVTLSCSPISGHRSVSWYQQTPGQGLQFLFEYFSETQRNKGNFPGRFSGRQFSNSRSEMNVSTLELGDSALYLCASSPDPHIRNEQLFGPGTRLTVL.

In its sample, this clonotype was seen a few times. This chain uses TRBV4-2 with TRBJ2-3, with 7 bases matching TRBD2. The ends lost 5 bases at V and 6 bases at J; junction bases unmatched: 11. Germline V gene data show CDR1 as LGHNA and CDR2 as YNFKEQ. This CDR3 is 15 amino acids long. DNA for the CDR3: TGTGCCAGCAGCACGCCTCCCGGGGGGACCGATACGCAGTATTTT. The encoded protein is CASSTPPGGTDTQYF.

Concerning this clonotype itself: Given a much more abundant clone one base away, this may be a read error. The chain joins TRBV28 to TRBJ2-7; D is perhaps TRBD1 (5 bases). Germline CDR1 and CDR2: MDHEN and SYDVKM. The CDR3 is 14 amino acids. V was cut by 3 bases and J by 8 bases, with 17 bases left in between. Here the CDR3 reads CASSFRASTSQQYF. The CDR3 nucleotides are TGTGCCAGCAGTTTCAGGGCCTCAACTTCGCAGCAGTACTTC.

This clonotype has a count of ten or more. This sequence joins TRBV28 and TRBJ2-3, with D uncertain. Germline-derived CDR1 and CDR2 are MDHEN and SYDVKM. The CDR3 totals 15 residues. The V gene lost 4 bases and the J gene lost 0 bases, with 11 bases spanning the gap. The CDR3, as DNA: TGTGCCAGCAGTTCCCCCCAACAGAGCACAGATACGCAGTATTTT. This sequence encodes CASSSPQQSTDTQYF.